These T cell receptor beta chains were read from a single sample in a study of siplizumab effects on memory and regulatory T cells. Only in-frame clones appear in the TCRdb table, and some are missing; sequencing was by immunoSEQ multiplex PCR. The table shows around 110,000 clones, with roughly 94% occurring only once. Sequenced sample: non-Treg CD4+ T cells sorted from blood. Receptors originate from a human donor in good health. The CDR3 runs from the conserved cysteine through the conserved F or W. Each record gives: clone size, V gene, J gene, D gene, CDR3 protein, CDR3 DNA. D genes are given only for firm matches. The size of a clone is reported for some rows only, either as once, few or many, or as a class for expanded clones.

size: .
V: TRBV5-4
J: TRBJ2-7
D: .
CDR3: CASSLYITADTYEQYF
DNA: TGTGCCAGCAGCTTGTACATAACAGCCGACACGTACGAGCAGTACTTC

size: .
V: TRBV15
J: TRBJ2-4
D: .
CDR3: CATSEEGRIQYF
DNA: TGTGCCACCAGCGAGGAGGGACGCATTCAGTACTTC

size: .
V: TRBV5-4
J: TRBJ2-5
D: TRBD1
CDR3: CASSLSVRQGAGKTQYF
DNA: TGTGCCAGCAGCTTAAGTGTCCGACAGGGGGCGGGAAAGACCCAGTACTTC

size: .
V: TRBV7-8
J: TRBJ2-1
D: .
CDR3: CASSPRLDNEQFF
DNA: TGTGCCAGCAGCCCCCGACTGGATAATGAGCAGTTCTTC

size: .
V: TRBV21-1
J: TRBJ2-7
D: .
CDR3: CASSKELSSYEQYF
DNA: TGTGCCAGCAGCAAAGAATTGAGCTCCTACGAGCAGTACTTC

size: .
V: TRBV7-9
J: TRBJ2-5
D: TRBD2
CDR3: CASSLSSGGLGETQYF
DNA: TGTGCCAGCAGCTTATCTAGCGGGGGGCTGGGAGAGACCCAGTACTTC

size: .
V: TRBV2
J: TRBJ2-7
D: .
CDR3: CASWQEGEQYF
DNA: TGTGCCAGTTGGCAGGAGGGCGAGCAGTACTTC

size: .
V: TRBV28
J: TRBJ1-2
D: .
CDR3: CASTLREGRGYTF
DNA: TGTGCCAGCACCCTCAGGGAGGGGCGAGGCTACACCTTC

size: .
V: TRBV5-4
J: TRBJ2-7
D: .
CDR3: CASTPGQGVREQYF
DNA: TGTGCCAGCACCCCGGGACAAGGAGTTAGGGAGCAGTACTTC

size: .
V: TRBV7-8
J: TRBJ1-1
D: TRBD1
CDR3: CASSFVGTAYEAFF
DNA: TGTGCCAGCAGCTTTGTTGGGACAGCCTATGAAGCTTTCTTT

size: once
V: TRBV7-8
J: TRBJ1-4
D: TRBD1
CDR3: CASSLRGTGAEKLFF
DNA: TGTGCCAGCAGCTTAAGGGGGACAGGGGCTGAAAAACTGTTTTTT

size: .
V: TRBV7-2
J: TRBJ2-1
D: TRBD2
CDR3: CASSPGGREQFF
DNA: TGTGCCAGCAGCCCGGGGGGACGCGAGCAGTTCTTC

size: .
V: TRBV5-4
J: TRBJ2-3
D: .
CDR3: CASNPDRTSTDTQYF
DNA: TGTGCCAGCAATCCCGACAGGACTAGCACAGATACGCAGTATTTT

size: .
V: TRBV5-1
J: TRBJ2-2
D: TRBD2
CDR3: CASSLTSDNGELFF
DNA: TGCGCCAGCAGCTTGACTAGCGATAACGGGGAGCTGTTTTTT

size: .
V: TRBV7-3
J: TRBJ1-1
D: TRBD1
CDR3: CASSLVGSGGEAFF
DNA: TGTGCCAGCAGCTTAGTGGGCTCAGGGGGTGAAGCTTTCTTT

size: .
V: TRBV7-2
J: TRBJ2-3
D: TRBD1
CDR3: CASSRGTDGLLFTQYF
DNA: TGTGCCAGCAGCCGAGGGACAGACGGTCTTCTTTTTACGCAGTATTTT

size: .
V: TRBV6-1
J: TRBJ2-7
D: .
CDR3: CASSAQKTASYEQYF
DNA: TGTGCCAGCAGTGCCCAGAAAACTGCCTCCTACGAGCAGTACTTC

size: .
V: TRBV29-1
J: TRBJ2-3
D: .
CDR3: CSVKRQDGTDTQYF
DNA: TGCAGCGTTAAAAGACAGGACGGGACAGATACGCAGTATTTT

size: .
V: TRBV2
J: TRBJ2-7
D: TRBD1
CDR3: CASSGGQGGFEEQYF
DNA: TGTGCCAGCAGTGGGGGACAGGGAGGTTTTGAGGAGCAGTACTTC

size: .
V: TRBV30
J: TRBJ2-1
D: TRBD2
CDR3: CAWSVHLAGVGEQFF
DNA: TGTGCCTGGAGTGTACATCTAGCGGGAGTCGGTGAGCAGTTCTTC

size: once
V: TRBV5-4
J: TRBJ1-2
D: .
CDR3: CASSYWTVTMGYTF
DNA: TGTGCCAGCAGCTACTGGACGGTTACTATGGGCTACACCTTC

size: few
V: TRBV20-1
J: TRBJ1-2
D: .
CDR3: CSAPGTGGYTF
DNA: TGCAGTGCCCCAGGGACGGGAGGCTACACCTTC

size: .
V: TRBV5-4
J: TRBJ2-3
D: TRBD2
CDR3: CASRGQTGTITDTQYF
DNA: TGTGCCAGCAGGGGTCAAACCGGGACTATCACAGATACGCAGTATTTT

size: .
V: TRBV5-1
J: TRBJ2-3
D: .
CDR3: CASSLSGYNADTQYF
DNA: TGCGCCAGCAGCTTGTCCGGATATAACGCAGATACGCAGTATTTT

size: .
V: TRBV5-4
J: TRBJ1-5
D: .
CDR3: CASSLRTDTYQPQHF
DNA: TGTGCCAGCAGCTTGAGAACGGACACCTATCAGCCCCAGCATTTT

size: .
V: TRBV5-6
J: TRBJ2-7
D: .
CDR3: CASSYDRGTYEQYF
DNA: TGTGCCAGCAGCTACGATCGGGGAACCTACGAGCAGTACTTC

size: once
V: TRBV19
J: TRBJ2-7
D: .
CDR3: CASSIDLLRTSYEQYF
DNA: TGTGCCAGTAGTATAGATCTATTGAGGACTTCCTACGAGCAGTACTTC

size: .
V: TRBV28
J: TRBJ2-4
D: .
CDR3: CASTFSGAKNIQYF
DNA: TGTGCCAGCACCTTTAGCGGCGCCAAAAACATTCAGTACTTC

size: .
V: TRBV7-7
J: TRBJ2-1
D: TRBD2
CDR3: CASSSSSGGARNEQFF
DNA: TGTGCCAGCAGCTCGAGCAGCGGGGGGGCACGGAATGAGCAGTTCTTC

size: .
V: TRBV6-1
J: TRBJ2-3
D: TRBD2
CDR3: CASRLAGADTQYF
DNA: TGTGCCAGCAGGCTAGCGGGGGCAGATACGCAGTATTTT

size: .
V: TRBV29-1
J: TRBJ1-1
D: .
CDR3: CSVSRGLEAFF
DNA: TGCAGCGTCTCCCGTGGGCTTGAAGCTTTCTTT

size: .
V: TRBV6-5
J: TRBJ2-7
D: .
CDR3: CASSYRDEQYF
DNA: TGTGCCAGCAGTTACAGGGACGAGCAGTACTTC

size: .
V: TRBV10-2
J: TRBJ1-5
D: .
CDR3: CASSGRGTYQPQHF
DNA: TGCGCCAGCAGTGGTAGAGGGACTTATCAGCCCCAGCATTTT

size: once
V: TRBV6-6
J: TRBJ2-7
D: .
CDR3: CASSYSWTARSEQYF
DNA: TGTGCCAGCAGTTACTCATGGACAGCCAGGTCCGAGCAGTACTTC

size: .
V: TRBV19
J: TRBJ1-2
D: .
CDR3: CASSIFGFETARDYGYTF
DNA: TGTGCCAGTAGTATATTTGGATTCGAAACAGCCCGAGACTATGGCTACACCTTC

size: few
V: TRBV4-1
J: TRBJ1-6
D: TRBD1
CDR3: CASKGQGNSPLHF
DNA: TGCGCCAGCAAGGGACAGGGAAATTCACCCCTCCACTTT

size: .
V: TRBV7-8
J: TRBJ2-1
D: .
CDR3: CASSLGGGGASYNEQFF
DNA: TGTGCCAGCAGCTTAGGAGGCGGCGGAGCCTCCTACAATGAGCAGTTCTTC

size: .
V: TRBV6-1
J: TRBJ1-2
D: .
CDR3: CASSALRGGGYGYTF
DNA: TGTGCCAGCAGTGCCTTGAGGGGAGGCGGCTATGGCTACACCTTC

size: few
V: TRBV12-5
J: TRBJ1-1
D: .
CDR3: CASGFQYGAFF
DNA: TGTGCTAGTGGTTTCCAATACGGAGCTTTCTTT

size: .
V: TRBV5-8
J: TRBJ1-4
D: .
CDR3: CASSRRGRKEKLFF
DNA: TGTGCCAGCAGCCGGAGGGGGAGGAAGGAAAAACTGTTTTTT

size: once
V: TRBV5-1
J: TRBJ1-2
D: TRBD1
CDR3: CASSSTGDYGYTF
DNA: TGCGCCAGCAGCTCAACAGGGGACTATGGCTACACCTTC

size: .
V: TRBV5-1
J: TRBJ2-3
D: TRBD1
CDR3: CASSLIPGQGFADTQYF
DNA: TGCGCCAGCAGCTTAATCCCGGGACAGGGATTTGCAGATACGCAGTATTTT

size: .
V: TRBV9
J: TRBJ1-1
D: TRBD1
CDR3: CASSVPTGGDEAFF
DNA: TGTGCCAGCAGCGTTCCGACAGGGGGCGATGAAGCTTTCTTT

size: .
V: TRBV5-1
J: TRBJ2-1
D: TRBD1
CDR3: CASSLGQGEYNEQFF
DNA: TGCGCCAGCAGCTTGGGGCAGGGGGAGTACAATGAGCAGTTCTTC

size: .
V: TRBV5-1
J: TRBJ2-5
D: TRBD1
CDR3: CASSQLLQGAQETQYF
DNA: TGCGCCAGCAGCCAACTGCTACAGGGGGCCCAAGAGACCCAGTACTTC